These T cell receptor beta chains were read from a single sample in a study of shared clonotypes between healthy human individuals. TCRdb keeps only in-frame clones here, not all; method: immunoSEQ multiplex PCR. This sample has around 1,100,000 clones, with 70% to 80% found just once. Sequencing used memory CD4+ T cells from PBMCs. The receptors shown here come from a young man in good health. Some clones in this sample may be carry-over from other donors' samples. The CDR3 runs from the conserved cysteine through the conserved F or W. A D gene is named only where the DNA matches it firmly. Not every row has a clone size; where given, it reads once, few, many or a size class.

v_call: TRBV4-2
clone_size: NA
j_call: TRBJ2-7
d_call: NA
cdr3_aa: CASSQARGSYEQYF
cdr3_nt: TGTGCCAGCAGCCAAGCTCGGGGGTCCTACGAGCAGTACTTC

v_call: TRBV5-1
clone_size: NA
j_call: TRBJ2-7
d_call: NA
cdr3_aa: CASSLSGGHEQYF
cdr3_nt: TGCGCCAGCAGCCTCTCAGGTGGCCACGAGCAGTACTTC

v_call: TRBV5-5
clone_size: few
j_call: TRBJ1-1
d_call: NA
cdr3_aa: CASSWSLGQNTEAFF
cdr3_nt: TGTGCCAGCAGCTGGTCGTTGGGCCAGAACACTGAAGCTTTCTTT

v_call: TRBV7-2
clone_size: NA
j_call: TRBJ2-4
d_call: NA
cdr3_aa: CASSLLRGTKNIQYF
cdr3_nt: TGTGCCAGCAGCTTACTAAGGGGGACCAAAAACATTCAGTACTTC

v_call: TRBV20-1
clone_size: NA
j_call: TRBJ1-1
d_call: NA
cdr3_aa: CSASRRTEAFF
cdr3_nt: TGCAGTGCTAGTAGGAGGACTGAAGCTTTCTTT

v_call: TRBV4-1
clone_size: NA
j_call: TRBJ2-5
d_call: NA
cdr3_aa: CASSQVYLDGGTQYF
cdr3_nt: TGCGCCAGCAGCCAAGTCTATCTAGATGGAGGGACCCAGTACTTC

v_call: TRBV5-1
clone_size: NA
j_call: TRBJ2-3
d_call: NA
cdr3_aa: CASSPPDSAMTDTQYF
cdr3_nt: TGCGCCAGCAGCCCCCCGGACTCCGCAATGACAGATACGCAGTATTTT

v_call: TRBV10-3
clone_size: once
j_call: TRBJ2-1
d_call: NA
cdr3_aa: CAISESVPADNEQFF
cdr3_nt: TGTGCCATCAGTGAGTCGGTTCCGGCAGACAATGAGCAGTTCTTC

v_call: TRBV19
clone_size: NA
j_call: TRBJ1-3
d_call: NA
cdr3_aa: CASSIAAAGNTIYF
cdr3_nt: TGTGCCAGTAGTATAGCGGCCGCTGGAAACACCATATATTTT

v_call: TRBV6-5
clone_size: NA
j_call: TRBJ2-7
d_call: NA
cdr3_aa: CASSHYYEQYF
cdr3_nt: TGTGCCAGCAGTCACTACTACGAGCAGTACTTC

v_call: TRBV29-1
clone_size: NA
j_call: TRBJ2-1
d_call: TRBD2
cdr3_aa: CSVEGGLAGEMSYNEQFF
cdr3_nt: TGCAGCGTTGAAGGGGGGCTAGCGGGAGAGATGTCCTACAATGAGCAGTTCTTC

v_call: TRBV6-5
clone_size: many
j_call: TRBJ2-5
d_call: NA
cdr3_aa: CASSYSRGLATQYF
cdr3_nt: TGTGCCAGCAGTTACTCGAGGGGATTGGCTACCCAGTACTTC

v_call: TRBV4-3
clone_size: NA
j_call: TRBJ1-1
d_call: TRBD1
cdr3_aa: CASSPWQGAGAEAFF
cdr3_nt: TGCGCCAGCAGCCCCTGGCAGGGGGCAGGGGCTGAAGCTTTCTTT

v_call: TRBV10-3
clone_size: NA
j_call: TRBJ1-2
d_call: NA
cdr3_aa: CAISGLGGNYGYTF
cdr3_nt: TGTGCCATCAGCGGGTTGGGGGGAAACTATGGCTACACCTTC